This TCR beta chain is from a study of regulatory T cells in long-lasting Graves disease. The CDR3 is 12 residues long. CDR1 and CDR2 from the germline V gene are LGHNT and FRNRAP. V dropped 1 base and J dropped 4 bases, with 4 bases sitting between them. Stated time point: newly diagnosed GD, antithyroid drugs for less than 3 months. With RNA extracted from PBMCs as input, the TCR library was made. Arm-PCR of CDR3 regions and iRepertoire HTBI primers were used to build TCR beta libraries. MiXCR was run by TCRdb on the multiplex PCR reads, yielding one entry per CDR3 protein. The sample shows about 470,000 distinct CDR3 sequences, about 16% of them seen only once. Separately, the same data were catalogued under a study of T cells in Graves' hyperthyroidism and ophthalmopathy.

The chain is built from TRBV12-5 and TRBJ1-2; D is ambiguous. The TCR sequence derives from a man aged 40-49 years with Graves disease. The sample in question was peripheral blood mononuclear cells (PBMCs), obtained at new diagnosis, from a patient treated with antithyroid drugs. The CDR3 bases are TGTGCTAGTGGTTTGGACGGCTATGGCTACACCTTC. It yields the protein CASGLDGYGYTF.